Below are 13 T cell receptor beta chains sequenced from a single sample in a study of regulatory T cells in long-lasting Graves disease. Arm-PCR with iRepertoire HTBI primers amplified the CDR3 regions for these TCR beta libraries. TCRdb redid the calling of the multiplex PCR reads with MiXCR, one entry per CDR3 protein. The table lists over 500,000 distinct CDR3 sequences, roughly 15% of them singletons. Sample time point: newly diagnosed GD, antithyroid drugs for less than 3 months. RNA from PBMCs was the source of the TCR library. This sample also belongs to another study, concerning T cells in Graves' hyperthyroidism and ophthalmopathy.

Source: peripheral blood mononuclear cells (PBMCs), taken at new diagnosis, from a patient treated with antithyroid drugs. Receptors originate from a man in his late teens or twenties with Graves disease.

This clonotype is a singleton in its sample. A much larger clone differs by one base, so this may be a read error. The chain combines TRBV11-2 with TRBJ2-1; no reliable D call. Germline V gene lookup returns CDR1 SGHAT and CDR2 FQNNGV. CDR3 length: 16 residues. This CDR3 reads CASSPAVEPSYNKQFF. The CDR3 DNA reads TGTGCCAGCAGCCCCGCGGTAGAACCCTCCTACAATAAGCAGTTCTTC.

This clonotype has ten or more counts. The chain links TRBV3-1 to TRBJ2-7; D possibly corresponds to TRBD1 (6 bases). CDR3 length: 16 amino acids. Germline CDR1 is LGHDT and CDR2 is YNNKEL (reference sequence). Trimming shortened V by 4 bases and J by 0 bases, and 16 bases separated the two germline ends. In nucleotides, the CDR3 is TGTGCCAGCAGCCCCCCGGCCCTGGACAGCTCCTACGAGCAGTACTTC. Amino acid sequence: CASSPPALDSSYEQYF.

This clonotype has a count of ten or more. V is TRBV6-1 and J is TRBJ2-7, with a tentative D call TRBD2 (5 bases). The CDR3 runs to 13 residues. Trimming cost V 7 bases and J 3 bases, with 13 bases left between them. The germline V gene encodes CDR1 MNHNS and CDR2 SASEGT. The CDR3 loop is CASNEGTYYEQYF. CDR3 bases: TGTGCCAGCAATGAGGGTACATACTACGAGCAGTACTTC.

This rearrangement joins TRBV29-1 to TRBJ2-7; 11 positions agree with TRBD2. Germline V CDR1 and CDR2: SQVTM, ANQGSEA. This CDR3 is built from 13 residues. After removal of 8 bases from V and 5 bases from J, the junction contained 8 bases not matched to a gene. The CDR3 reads CSSGGSGRDEQYF. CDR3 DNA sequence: TGCAGCTCGGGGGGTAGCGGGAGGGACGAGCAGTACTTC.

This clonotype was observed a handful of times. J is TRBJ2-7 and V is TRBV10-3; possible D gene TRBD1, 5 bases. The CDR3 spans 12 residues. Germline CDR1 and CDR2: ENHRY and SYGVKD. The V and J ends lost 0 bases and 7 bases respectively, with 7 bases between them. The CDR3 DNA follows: TGTGCCATCAGTGAGTCGAAGGGGGAGCAGTACTTC. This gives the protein CAISESKGEQYF.

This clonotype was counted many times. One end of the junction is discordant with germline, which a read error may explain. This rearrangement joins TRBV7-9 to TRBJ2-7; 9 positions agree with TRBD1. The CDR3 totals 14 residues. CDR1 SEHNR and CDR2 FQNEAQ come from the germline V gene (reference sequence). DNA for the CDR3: TGTGCCAGCAGCTTAGCGGGGGACAGGGATTTCAGCGCGTGG. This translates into CASSLAGDRDFSAW. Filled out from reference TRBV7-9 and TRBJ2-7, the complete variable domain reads DTGVSQNPRHKITKRGQNVTFRCDPISEHNRLYWYRQTLGQGPEFLTYFQNEAQLEKSRLLSDRFSAERPKGSFSTLEIQRTEQGDSAMYLCASSLAGDRDFSAWGPGTRLTVT.

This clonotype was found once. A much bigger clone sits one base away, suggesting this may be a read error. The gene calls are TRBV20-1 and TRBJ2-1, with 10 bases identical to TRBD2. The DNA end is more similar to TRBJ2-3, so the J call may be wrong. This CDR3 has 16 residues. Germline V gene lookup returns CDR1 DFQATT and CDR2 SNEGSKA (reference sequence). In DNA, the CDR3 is TGCAGTGCTAGAGATGTGGGTAGCGGGGGGAGAGATACGCAGTATTTT. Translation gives CSARDVGSGGRDTQYF.

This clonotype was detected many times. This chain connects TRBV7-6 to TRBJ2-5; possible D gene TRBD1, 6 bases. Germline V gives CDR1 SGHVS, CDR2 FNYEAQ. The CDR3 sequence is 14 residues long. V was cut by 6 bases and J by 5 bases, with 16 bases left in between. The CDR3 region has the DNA TGTGCCAGCAGTCTAACAGGGATGTTGGAGACCCAGTACTTC. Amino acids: CASSLTGMLETQYF.

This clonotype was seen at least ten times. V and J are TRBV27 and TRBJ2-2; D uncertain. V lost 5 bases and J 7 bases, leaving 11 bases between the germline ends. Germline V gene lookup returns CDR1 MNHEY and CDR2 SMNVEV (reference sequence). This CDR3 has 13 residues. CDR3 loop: CASSPPRVGELFF. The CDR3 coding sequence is TGTGCCAGCAGTCCCCCAAGAGTCGGGGAGCTGTTTTTT.

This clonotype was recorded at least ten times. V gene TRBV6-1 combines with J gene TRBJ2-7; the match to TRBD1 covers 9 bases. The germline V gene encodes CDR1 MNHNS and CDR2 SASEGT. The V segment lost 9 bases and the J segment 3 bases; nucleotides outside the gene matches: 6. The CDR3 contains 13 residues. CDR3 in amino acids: CASRDRVGYEQYF. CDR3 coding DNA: TGTGCCAGTCGGGACAGGGTTGGCTACGAGCAGTACTTC.

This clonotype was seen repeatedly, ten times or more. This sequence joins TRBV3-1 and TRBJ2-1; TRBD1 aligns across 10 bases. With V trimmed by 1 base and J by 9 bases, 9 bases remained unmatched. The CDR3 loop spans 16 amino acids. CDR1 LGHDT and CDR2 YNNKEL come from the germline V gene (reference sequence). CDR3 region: CASSQVGTGAVGEQFF. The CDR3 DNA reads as TGTGCCAGCAGCCAAGTGGGGACAGGGGCCGTGGGTGAGCAGTTCTTC.

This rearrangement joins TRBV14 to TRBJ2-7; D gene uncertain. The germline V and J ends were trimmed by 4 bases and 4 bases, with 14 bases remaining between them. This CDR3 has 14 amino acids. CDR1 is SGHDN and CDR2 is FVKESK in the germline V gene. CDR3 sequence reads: CASSPFSTSYEQYF. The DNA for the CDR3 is TGTGCCAGCAGCCCCTTCTCGACTTCATACGAGCAGTACTTC. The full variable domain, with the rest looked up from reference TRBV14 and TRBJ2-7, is EAGVTQFPSHSVIEKGQTVTLRCDPISGHDNLYWYRRVMGKEIKFLLHFVKESKQDESGMPNNRFLAERTGGTYSTLKVQPAELEDSGVYFCASSPFSTSYEQYFGPGTRLTVT.

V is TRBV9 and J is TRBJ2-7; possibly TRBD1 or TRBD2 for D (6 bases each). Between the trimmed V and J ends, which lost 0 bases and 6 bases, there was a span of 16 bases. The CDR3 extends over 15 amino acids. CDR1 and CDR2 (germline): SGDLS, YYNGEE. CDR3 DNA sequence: TGTGCCAGCAGCGTAGGTTTGAGAGGGGGGAGCGAGCAGTACTTC. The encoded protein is CASSVGLRGGSEQYF.